This T cell receptor beta chain was identified during a study of CD8+ T cells in alopecia areata. About the study: Those patients who were treated received oral tofacitinib, which was given at 5 to 10 mg twice daily for moderate-to-severe alopecia areata. The drug, tofacitinib, lasted 6 to 18 months, followed by 6 months off drug.

This clone came up a few times. Treatment of the sample: oral pan-JAK inhibitor, 5-10 mg twice daily. V gave up 5 bases and J gave up 4 bases; unmatched junction bases: 6. Germline CDR1 and CDR2: SQVTM and ANQGSEA. The CDR3 consists of 16 residues. Extraction of RNA preceded its reverse transcription into cDNA, which served as the sequencing template. TCRdb's copy holds only in-frame clones and misses some; the assay was immunoSEQ multiplex PCR. The table includes around 100,000 clones, 44% detected once. The chain carries TRBV29-1 and TRBJ2-2, with 14 bases lining up with TRBD2. The source was CD8+ T cells sorted from blood, collected at week 24, from a patient treated with tofacitinib. The sequence was obtained from a human donor with alopecia areata. DNA for the CDR3: TGCAGCGTTCTCGGGACTAGCGGGAGTCGCACCGGGGAGCTGTTTTTT. Translating gives CSVLGTSGSRTGELFF.